These 17 T cell receptor beta chains were all obtained from the same sample, sequenced in a study of T cells in Graves' hyperthyroidism and ophthalmopathy. TCR beta CDR3 region amplification was performed from RNA transcripts. Carried out on the TCR CDR3, a first-round RT-PCR used the HTBI primer set. Each CDR3 protein gets one entry after TCRdb re-called the multiplex PCR reads with MiXCR. Of 700,000 or so distinct CDR3 sequences listed, about 15% are singletons. The sample taken for sequencing was blood. These TCRs come from a man aged 18 to 29 with Graves' hyperthyroidism.

This clonotype came up many times. V usage is TRBV29-1 and J usage is TRBJ2-3; a weak D match, TRBD1 (7 bases). CDR1 and CDR2 (germline): SQVTM, ANQGSEA. Trimming removed 6 bases at V and 5 bases at J, with 15 bases between. The CDR3 covers 13 residues. CDR3 protein: CSVDREAGDTQYF. The CDR3 DNA reads as TGCAGCGTCGACAGGGAGGCGGGAGATACGCAGTATTTT.

This clonotype was seen many times. The chain links TRBV30 to TRBJ2-7; D not resolved. The ends were cut back, 4 bases at V and 2 bases at J, with 12 bases in the middle. The CDR3 length is 13 residues. Germline lookup yields CDR1 GTSNPN and CDR2 SVGIG (reference sequence). CDR3 amino acids: CAWNDGAAYEQYF. The CDR3 DNA is TGTGCCTGGAATGACGGAGCTGCCTACGAGCAGTACTTC.

This clonotype was observed at least ten times. This chain uses TRBV7-9 with TRBJ1-5, with 12 nucleotides matching TRBD1. Germline values: CDR1 SEHNR, CDR2 FQNEAQ (reference sequence). This CDR3 region has 17 residues. The junction had 14 bases not matched to a gene; V was cut back by 3 bases and J by 11 bases. For the CDR3, the DNA is TGTGCCAGCAGCTTGGGGACAGGGGGCGACGGGGTTTCGGCCCAGCATTTT. Amino acids: CASSLGTGGDGVSAQHF. The whole variable domain, remainder taken from reference TRBV7-9 and TRBJ1-5, is DTGVSQNPRHKITKRGQNVTFRCDPISEHNRLYWYRQTLGQGPEFLTYFQNEAQLEKSRLLSDRFSAERPKGSFSTLEIQRTEQGDSAMYLCASSLGTGGDGVSAQHFGDGTRLSIL.

The gene calls are TRBV5-1 and TRBJ2-5, with D possibly matching TRBD2 (5 bases). The CDR3 is made up of 15 amino acids. Trimming left V 3 bases short and J 5 bases short, with 17 bases between. Germline lookup yields CDR1 SGHRS and CDR2 YFSETQ. The CDR3 DNA follows: TGCGCCAGCAGCTCGACTGGGTGGGGAGTGGAGACCCAGTACTTC. Protein: CASSSTGWGVETQYF.

This clonotype was recorded at least ten times. The CDR3 DNA reads TGTGCCAGCAGTTTTAGGTACTACGAGCAGTACTTC. Encoded protein: CASSFRYYEQYF. The V call is TRBV28, the J call TRBJ2-7; D remains unclear. V gave up 3 bases and J gave up 3 bases, with 6 bases separating them. The CDR3 spans 12 residues. Looked up from germline, CDR1 is MDHEN and CDR2 is SYDVKM.

This clonotype was seen only a few times. The chain joins TRBV18 to TRBJ2-7; 7 bases agree with TRBD2. CDR3 length: 16 residues. J gave up 0 bases and V 3 bases, and 8 bases lay outside the gene matches. Germline V gene lookup returns CDR1 KGHSH and CDR2 LQKENI. The CDR3 nucleotides read TGTGCCAGCTCACCCCGCTCCGGGGGGTCCTCCTACGAGCAGTACTTC. This codes for CASSPRSGGSSYEQYF.

This clonotype appeared many times. The V call is TRBV18, the J call TRBJ1-1; no reliable D call. Germline V gives CDR1 KGHSH, CDR2 LQKENI. The CDR3 runs 13 residues. V shed 1 base and J shed 10 bases, with 13 bases lying between them. Here the CDR3 DNA reads TGTGCCAGCTCACCACGAGGAGACTGGGGAGCTTTCTTT. Translated, it gives CASSPRGDWGAFF.

This clonotype was seen repeatedly, ten times or more. The chain recombines TRBV28 with TRBJ2-5; a weak D match, TRBD1 (5 bases). Germline V gives CDR1 MDHEN, CDR2 SYDVKM. This CDR3 contains 12 residues. The V and J ends lost 6 bases and 4 bases respectively, with 9 bases between them. CDR3 sequence: CASSWGTETQYF. DNA of the CDR3: TGTGCCAGCAGCTGGGGCACAGAGACCCAGTACTTC. The complete variable domain, with remaining parts taken from reference TRBV28 and TRBJ2-5, reads DVKVTQSSRYLVKRTGEKVFLECVQDMDHENMFWYRQDPGLGLRLIYFSYDVKMKEKGDIPEGYSVSREKKERFSLILESASTNQTSMYLCASSWGTETQYFGPGTRLLVL.

The gene calls are TRBV7-3 and TRBJ2-1, with 9 bases fitting TRBD2. Matching the DNA end better, TRBJ2-7 makes the J call doubtful. Germline V lookup: CDR1 SGHTA, CDR2 FQGTGA. The CDR3 consists of 15 residues. CDR3 bases: TGTGCCAGCAGCTTTAGAGCGGGAGGTATAAATGAGCAGTACTTC. Amino acids: CASSFRAGGINEQYF.

This clonotype was detected ten times or more. V gene TRBV6-1 combines with J gene TRBJ1-1; D is possibly TRBD1 (5 bases). Per germline, CDR1 MNHNS and CDR2 SASEGT. This CDR3 contains 14 residues. V was shortened by 8 bases and J by 4 bases, with 17 bases between the two germline ends. CDR3 sequence: CASQVRGSGTEAFF. The DNA of the CDR3 is TGTGCCAGCCAAGTAAGGGGATCGGGCACTGAAGCTTTCTTT.

This clonotype was observed at least ten times. The chain is built from TRBV29-1 and TRBJ1-6, with 7 bases matching TRBD1. This CDR3 comprises 13 residues. The V and J ends lost 4 bases and 8 bases, in that order; junction bases with no gene match: 5. Per the germline V gene, CDR1 is SQVTM and CDR2 is ANQGSEA. The DNA of the CDR3 is TGCAGCGTTGGACAGGGTGGAGATTCACCCCTCCACTTT. Protein product: CSVGQGGDSPLHF.

Ten or more counts support this clonotype. V usage is TRBV6-1 and J usage is TRBJ1-6; tentatively, D is TRBD1 (5 bases). Germline-derived CDR1 and CDR2 are MNHNS and SASEGT. With 6 bases removed from V and 5 bases from J, the gap between germline ends came to 11 bases. There are 14 residues in the CDR3. CDR3 coding DNA: TGTGCCAGCAGACTCGACAGCAATAATTCACCCCTCCACTTT. It codes for CASRLDSNNSPLHF.

This clonotype was recorded many times. The gene calls are TRBV2 and TRBJ1-1; TRBD1 matches 7 bases. The length of the CDR3 is 13 residues. Germline trimming cut 7 bases from V and 7 bases from J; bases unmatched to any gene: 9. Germline CDR1 reads SNHLY; CDR2 reads FYNNEI. The CDR3 DNA sequence: TGTGCCAGCACTCAGGGGGTTGTAGGTGAAGCTTTCTTT. This translates into CASTQGVVGEAFF.

The chain combines TRBV28 with TRBJ1-2; no definite D call. V lost 6 bases and J 8 bases, leaving 13 bases between the germline ends. This CDR3 comprises 12 residues. Per germline, CDR1 MDHEN and CDR2 SYDVKM. Here the CDR3 DNA reads TGTGCCAGCAGATCAACCGGAGAGGGCTACACCTTC. Amino acid sequence: CASRSTGEGYTF.

This clonotype was seen ten or more times. This rearrangement joins TRBV20-1 to TRBJ1-1, with a weak D call TRBD1 (6 bases). The ends were cut back, 8 bases at V and 5 bases at J, with 15 bases in the middle. The CDR3 is 12 residues long. Germline assignment: CDR1 DFQATT and CDR2 SNEGSKA (reference sequence). The CDR3 coding sequence is TGCAGTACCTTGGGGGCGAGGACTGAAGCTTTCTTT. It translates to CSTLGARTEAFF.

About this clonotype itself: Being one base from a much bigger clone, this may be a read error. Because it lacks the conserved phenylalanine or tryptophan at the end, this CDR3 is likely a read error. The chain combines TRBV28 with TRBJ2-7; 7 bases fit TRBD1. This CDR3 has 15 residues. Germline lookup yields CDR1 MDHEN and CDR2 SYDVKM. J was trimmed by 2 bases and V by 4 bases; bases with no gene match: 8. CDR3 protein: CASSSPGQQTYEQYL. DNA for the CDR3: TGTGCCAGCAGTTCGCCGGGACAGCAAACCTACGAGCAGTACCTC.

This chain connects TRBV28 to TRBJ1-1, with D possibly TRBD1 on 5 matching bases. CDR3 size: 14 residues. The germline V gene encodes CDR1 MDHEN and CDR2 SYDVKM. V lost 3 bases to trimming and J lost 5 bases, with 13 bases between them. CDR3 in DNA: TGTGCCAGCAGTTTTCGGGGGGGTCCAACTGAAGCTTTCTTT. Its protein product is CASSFRGGPTEAFF.